The source of this T cell receptor (beta chain) is a study of OX40 agonist ivuxolimab in advanced cancers. Study-level background: The costimulatory receptor OX40 (CD134) was targeted by ivuxolimab, a fully human IgG2 agonistic monoclonal antibody. Intravenous ivuxolimab was administered to patients every 2 weeks at six dose levels: 0.01, 0.1, 0.3, 1.5, 3 and 10 mg/kg. Of the approximately 50 dose-escalation patients, hepatocellular carcinoma was present in about 20, melanoma in around 15, renal cell carcinoma in 9 and head and neck cancer in 9. A male proportion of under 85% and a mean age of roughly 58 years, ranging from roughly 23 to 79, were recorded for the dose-escalation cohort. Prior anti-PD-1, anti-PD-L1 or anti-CTLA-4 therapy was permitted, and checkpoint inhibitors had been received by about two fifths of dose-escalation patients. Partial responses occurred in three dose-escalation patients, of whom one had hepatocellular carcinoma and two had cutaneous melanoma. The purpose of peripheral TCRbeta sequencing was to test whether ivuxolimab changed TCR sequence diversity and led to clonal T-cell expansion. The paper describes the monotherapy dose-escalation part (N of about 47 patients) of the phase I trial of ivuxolimab.

General study outcomes and caveats: After ivuxolimab, more expanded clones were found on average in CD8+ T cells than in CD4+ T cells. Low levels of normalized T-cell clonal expansion were also shown by some nonresponding patients. The antigen specificity of the clonally expanded peripheral T cells was not determined. At doses of 0.1 to 3.0 mg/kg, clonal expansion of both CD4+ and CD8+ blood T cells was observed from baseline to week 6. In the 0.1-3.0 mg/kg groups, partial responders were among the patients with the lowest normalized peripheral clonal expansion, particularly in CD8+ T cells.

Comments on this clone: Its antigen remains undetermined. Within one base of it there is no much larger clone, and no base qualities were kept.

The trial excluded patients who had a history of autoimmune disease or who were on systemic immunosuppression. Peripheral blood for TCR sequencing was drawn from every dose cohort at baseline, at cycle 4 day 1 and at cycle 7 day 1. Samples came from an open-label, multicenter, first-in-human phase I dose-escalation trial of ivuxolimab. Adults with locally advanced or metastatic melanoma, renal cell carcinoma, hepatocellular carcinoma or head and neck squamous cell carcinoma were enrolled in the trial. CD4+ and CD8+ T cells were sorted separately from peripheral blood before TCR sequencing. For sequencing of the TCRbeta CDR3 region, genomic DNA was extracted from the sorted cells. The immunoSEQ Assay was used for sequencing of TCRbeta CDR3 regions. As stored in TCRdb, this immuneACCESS dataset retains in-frame rearrangements with V and J assigned. A fraction of the clones does not appear; measured against another copy, unresolved V genes explain less than half of the discrepancy, and the remainder lacks a known reason. The sample table lists fewer than 40,000 clones, about 90% of them with a count of one. The biggest ten clones account for about 20% of the sample.

V loses 6 bases, J loses 3 bases, and the germline ends lie 14 bases apart. CDR1 and CDR2 were assigned from the germline V gene as MNHEY and SVGAGI. Spanning cysteine to phenylalanine, the CDR3 consists of 14 amino acids. Only the CDR3 portion is preserved as DNA: 42 bases, with reading frame beginning at the first base. The V and J genes are TRBV6-5 and TRBJ1-1; the D region possibly corresponds to TRBD1 (5 bases align). The sample here was CD4+ or CD8+ T cells sorted from blood, taken in a trial of the OX40 agonist ivuxolimab. The sequence derives from an adult with an advanced solid tumor such as melanoma, head and neck, liver or kidney cancer. CDR3 reads: CASSPGRGDTEAFF. Here is the DNA: TGTGCCAGCAGCCCCGGGCGGGGGGACACTGAAGCTTTCTTT.